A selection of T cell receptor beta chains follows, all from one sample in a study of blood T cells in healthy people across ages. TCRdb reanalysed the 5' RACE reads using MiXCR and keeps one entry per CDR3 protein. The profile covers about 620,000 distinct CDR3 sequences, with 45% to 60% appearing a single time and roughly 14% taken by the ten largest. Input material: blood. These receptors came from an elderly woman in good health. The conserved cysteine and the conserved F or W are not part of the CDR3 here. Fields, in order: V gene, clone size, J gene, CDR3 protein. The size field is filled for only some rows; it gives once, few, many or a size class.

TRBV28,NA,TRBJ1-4,ASRNAGRTGEGKLF
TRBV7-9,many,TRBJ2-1,ASSPHRQGTYNEQF
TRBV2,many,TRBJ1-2,ASRPGALMGDSGT
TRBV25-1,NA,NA,PNMLIYEQY
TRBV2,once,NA,ASEDRGITYEQY
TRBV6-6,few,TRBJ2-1,ASSPSGALSWSEQF
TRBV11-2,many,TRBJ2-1,ASSSPGSGSYEQF
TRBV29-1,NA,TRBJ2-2,SVRFPGQGFTGELF
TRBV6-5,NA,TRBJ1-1,ASRENRERGEAF
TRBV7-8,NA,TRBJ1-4,ASRERTRANEKLF
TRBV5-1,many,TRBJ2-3,ASSLDPAASRLDTQY
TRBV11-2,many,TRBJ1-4,ASSSQGGRKLF
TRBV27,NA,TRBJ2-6,ASGLPRSSGANVLT
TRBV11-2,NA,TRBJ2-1,ASSLGQTYYNEQF
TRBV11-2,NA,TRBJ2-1,ASSSIRVRHNEQF
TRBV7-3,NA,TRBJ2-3,ASSGGVDTQY
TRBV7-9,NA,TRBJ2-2,AIKDRGKAGELF
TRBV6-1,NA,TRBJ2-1,ASSDGGGTGAHEQF
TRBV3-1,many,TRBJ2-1,ASSHPKGGSGRNEQF
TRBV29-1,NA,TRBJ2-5,SVAGQEETQY
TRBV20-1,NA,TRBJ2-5,SGSSGNQETQY
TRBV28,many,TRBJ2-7,ASSLLGRYEQY
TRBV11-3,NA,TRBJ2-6,ASSRGPQDVLT
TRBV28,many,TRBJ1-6,ASISAGINSPLH
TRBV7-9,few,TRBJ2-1,ASSSLPGTGNFNEQF
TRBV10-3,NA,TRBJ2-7,AISESRTYEQY
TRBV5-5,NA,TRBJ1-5,ASSLGAGAVNQPQH
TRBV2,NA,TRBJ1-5,ASSYRVTGNQPQH
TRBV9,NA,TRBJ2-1,ASSVEISGDEQF
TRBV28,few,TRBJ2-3,AIVAGVGTDTQY
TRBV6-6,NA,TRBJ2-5,ASSYSARTGSYNEQY
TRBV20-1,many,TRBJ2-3,SAISGGGTDTQY
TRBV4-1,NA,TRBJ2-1,ASSQGRTGDEQF
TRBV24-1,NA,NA,ATSDPSSGGAGETQY
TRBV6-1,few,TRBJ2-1,AGSMAGWGNEQF
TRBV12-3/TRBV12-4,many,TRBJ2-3,ASSPRTYTQY
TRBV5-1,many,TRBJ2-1,ASSVSGTSTYEQF
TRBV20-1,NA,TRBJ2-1,SARRAHNEQF
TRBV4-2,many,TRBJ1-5,ASSQADSNQPQH
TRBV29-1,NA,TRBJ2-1,SVDGQMGYNEQF
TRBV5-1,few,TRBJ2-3,ASSLQDGGRDTQY
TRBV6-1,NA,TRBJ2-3,ASTAGVGTDTQY
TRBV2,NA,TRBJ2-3,ARTGPRETDTQY
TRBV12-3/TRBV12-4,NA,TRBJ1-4,ASSWKGGSEKLF
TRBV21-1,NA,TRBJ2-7,ASSKVVGGRSLYGQY
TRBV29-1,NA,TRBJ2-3,SARSGISTDTQY
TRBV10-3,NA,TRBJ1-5,AISETLYSNQPQH
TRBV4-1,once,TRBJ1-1,ASSQAPGVTEAF
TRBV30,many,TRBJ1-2,AWSITAYGYT
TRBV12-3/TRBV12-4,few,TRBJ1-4,ASSDSTAGNEKLF
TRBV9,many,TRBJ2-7,ASSGGEKAYEQY
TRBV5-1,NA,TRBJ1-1,ASSLEGRSIRKAF
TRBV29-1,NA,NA,SVGKLRRTTYEQY
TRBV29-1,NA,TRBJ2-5,SVHGPDRNGEQY
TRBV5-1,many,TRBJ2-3,ASSLNTGQDTQY